This TCR beta chain is drawn from a study of vaccination effects on CD4 cells after COVID-19. Concerning this clone itself: Its antigen is as yet unknown.

The CDR3 covers 11 residues. CDR1 is SQVTM and CDR2 is ANQGSEA in the germline V gene. The trim removed 5 bases at V and 12 bases at J, leaving 8 bases unmatched. Clones were sequenced by immunoSEQ multiplex PCR, and TCRdb holds only the in-frame ones, with some missing. The repertoire holds about 24,000 clones, with just under 75% as singletons. Expansion of antigen-specific CD4+ T cells with viral peptide pools was carried out by the ViraFEST assay before sequencing. Isolating CD4+ T cells followed 9 to 10 days of culture. Neither prior SARS-CoV-2 infection nor positive nucleocapsid antibodies were present in the vaccine recipients. On days 3 and 7, fresh IL-2 medium replaced half the medium.

This TCR was sampled from a human donor who received a COVID-19 vaccine. The source material was CD4+ T cells from PBMCs cultured with SARS-CoV-2 spike peptides, sampled before COVID-19 vaccination. The rearrangement links TRBV29-1 to TRBJ2-7; 9 bases are shared with TRBD1. CDR3 sequence reads: CSVLDRGGRYF. CDR3 DNA sequence: TGCAGCGTTTTGGACAGGGGAGGGCGGTACTTC.